This T cell receptor (beta chain) was identified during a study of control samples from healthy donors and cancer patients. This CDR3 is built from 15 residues. CDR1 and CDR2 from the germline V gene are MGHDK and SYGVNS. V dropped 5 bases and J dropped 2 bases, with 13 bases sitting between them. Assay: immunoSEQ multiplex PCR; the TCRdb copy retains only in-frame clones and omits some. The sample has tens of thousands of clones, roughly nine tenths seen once. The receptor was derived from a man between 60 and 75 years old with colorectal cancer. The chain carries TRBV25-1 and TRBJ1-5; D is perhaps TRBD1 (6 bases). Sequencing was carried out using PBMCs. The DNA for the CDR3 is TGTGCCAGCAGTCCGGGGGGGGCCGGCAATCAGCCCCAGCATTTT. It is translated as CASSPGGAGNQPQHF.